The 7 T cell receptor beta chains below all came from one sample that was sequenced in a study of Graves' ophthalmopathy and Graves' hyperthyroidism. Amplification of the TCR beta CDR3 regions used RNA transcripts (as template). The authors performed first-round RT-PCR with HTBI primers and then a second-round multiplex PCR. TCRdb re-analysed the multiplex PCR reads in MiXCR, keeping a single row per CDR3 protein. The sample includes about 620,000 distinct CDR3 sequences, around a fifth of them seen just once. The sequencing input was peripheral blood. The receptors derive from a woman aged 18-30 years with stable Graves' hyperthyroidism. Some clones in this sample may be carry-over from other donors' samples.

The genes are TRBV27 and TRBJ1-2; 11 bases agree with TRBD1. V lost 5 bases and J lost 7; bases outside the gene matches: 9. The CDR3 runs 15 residues. The germline CDR1 and CDR2 sequences are MNHEY and SMNVEV (reference sequence). CDR3 in DNA: TGTGCCAGCAGTAGAAGGACAGGGGGCTTCTCTGGCTACACCTTC. Encoded protein: CASSRRTGGFSGYTF.

This clonotype was detected only a few times. V usage is TRBV6-2 or TRBV6-3 and J usage is TRBJ1-1; TRBD1 is a possible D gene (6 bases). This CDR3 is built from 15 residues. Germline V gene data show CDR1 as MNHEY and CDR2 as SVGEGT. The V gene lost 5 bases and the J gene lost 6 bases, with 19 bases spanning the gap. DNA of the CDR3: TGTGCCAGCAGTGCTATACAGGGCTGGTATCCTGAAGCTTTCTTT. This gives the protein CASSAIQGWYPEAFF.

Many counts were recorded for this clonotype. The V gene is TRBV25-1, the J gene TRBJ1-1; the D gene is possibly TRBD1 (5 bases). The germline gives CDR1 MGHDK, CDR2 SYGVNS. With 3 bases removed from V and 1 base from J, the gap between germline ends came to 12 bases. This CDR3 region has 15 residues. The CDR3 region has the DNA TGTGCCAGCAGTGACCCCGACAGACAGAACACTGAAGCTTTCTTT. Translation: CASSDPDRQNTEAFF.

This chain uses TRBV4-1 with TRBJ2-7; a possible D gene is TRBD2 (5 bases). V was shortened by 4 bases and J by 5 bases, with 15 bases between the two germline ends. This CDR3 region has 14 residues. Looked up from germline, CDR1 is MGHRA and CDR2 is YSYEKL. The CDR3, as DNA: TGCGCCAGCAGCCTTTCGACGGGGTCTGACGAGCAGTACTTC. Translating gives CASSLSTGSDEQYF.

The genes are TRBV24-1 and TRBJ2-2, with D unresolved. The ends were cut back, 4 bases at V and 4 bases at J, with 9 bases in the middle. Germline CDR1 and CDR2: KGHDR and SFDVKD. This CDR3 is 14 amino acids long. CDR3 sequence reads: CATSEGGITGELFF. DNA for the CDR3: TGTGCCACCAGTGAGGGTGGGATCACCGGGGAGCTGTTTTTT.

This clonotype was counted many times. This chain connects TRBV5-1 to TRBJ2-4; D is ambiguous. The germline V gene encodes CDR1 SGHRS and CDR2 YFSETQ. There are 13 residues in the CDR3. The V and J ends lost 0 bases and 2 bases respectively, with 3 bases between them. The CDR3 region has the DNA TGCGCCAGCAGCTTGGATACCAAAAACATTCAGTACTTC. Protein: CASSLDTKNIQYF. Based on the CDR3 plus reference TRBV5-1 and TRBJ2-4, the full variable domain is KAGVTQTPRYLIKTRGQQVTLSCSPISGHRSVSWYQQTPGQGLQFLFEYFSETQRNKGNFPGRFSGRQFSNSRSEMNVSTLELGDSALYLCASSLDTKNIQYFGAGTRLSVL.

In this sample, this clonotype turned up many times. One base away lies a much larger clone, so this may be a sequencing read error. This chain links TRBV12-3 or TRBV12-4 with TRBJ1-1; no clear D gene. The CDR3 length is 15 residues. The CDR3 DNA reads TGTGCCAGCAGTCCTTCATACGGGTTGAACGCTGAAGCTTTCTTT. Translating it yields CASSPSYGLNAEAFF.